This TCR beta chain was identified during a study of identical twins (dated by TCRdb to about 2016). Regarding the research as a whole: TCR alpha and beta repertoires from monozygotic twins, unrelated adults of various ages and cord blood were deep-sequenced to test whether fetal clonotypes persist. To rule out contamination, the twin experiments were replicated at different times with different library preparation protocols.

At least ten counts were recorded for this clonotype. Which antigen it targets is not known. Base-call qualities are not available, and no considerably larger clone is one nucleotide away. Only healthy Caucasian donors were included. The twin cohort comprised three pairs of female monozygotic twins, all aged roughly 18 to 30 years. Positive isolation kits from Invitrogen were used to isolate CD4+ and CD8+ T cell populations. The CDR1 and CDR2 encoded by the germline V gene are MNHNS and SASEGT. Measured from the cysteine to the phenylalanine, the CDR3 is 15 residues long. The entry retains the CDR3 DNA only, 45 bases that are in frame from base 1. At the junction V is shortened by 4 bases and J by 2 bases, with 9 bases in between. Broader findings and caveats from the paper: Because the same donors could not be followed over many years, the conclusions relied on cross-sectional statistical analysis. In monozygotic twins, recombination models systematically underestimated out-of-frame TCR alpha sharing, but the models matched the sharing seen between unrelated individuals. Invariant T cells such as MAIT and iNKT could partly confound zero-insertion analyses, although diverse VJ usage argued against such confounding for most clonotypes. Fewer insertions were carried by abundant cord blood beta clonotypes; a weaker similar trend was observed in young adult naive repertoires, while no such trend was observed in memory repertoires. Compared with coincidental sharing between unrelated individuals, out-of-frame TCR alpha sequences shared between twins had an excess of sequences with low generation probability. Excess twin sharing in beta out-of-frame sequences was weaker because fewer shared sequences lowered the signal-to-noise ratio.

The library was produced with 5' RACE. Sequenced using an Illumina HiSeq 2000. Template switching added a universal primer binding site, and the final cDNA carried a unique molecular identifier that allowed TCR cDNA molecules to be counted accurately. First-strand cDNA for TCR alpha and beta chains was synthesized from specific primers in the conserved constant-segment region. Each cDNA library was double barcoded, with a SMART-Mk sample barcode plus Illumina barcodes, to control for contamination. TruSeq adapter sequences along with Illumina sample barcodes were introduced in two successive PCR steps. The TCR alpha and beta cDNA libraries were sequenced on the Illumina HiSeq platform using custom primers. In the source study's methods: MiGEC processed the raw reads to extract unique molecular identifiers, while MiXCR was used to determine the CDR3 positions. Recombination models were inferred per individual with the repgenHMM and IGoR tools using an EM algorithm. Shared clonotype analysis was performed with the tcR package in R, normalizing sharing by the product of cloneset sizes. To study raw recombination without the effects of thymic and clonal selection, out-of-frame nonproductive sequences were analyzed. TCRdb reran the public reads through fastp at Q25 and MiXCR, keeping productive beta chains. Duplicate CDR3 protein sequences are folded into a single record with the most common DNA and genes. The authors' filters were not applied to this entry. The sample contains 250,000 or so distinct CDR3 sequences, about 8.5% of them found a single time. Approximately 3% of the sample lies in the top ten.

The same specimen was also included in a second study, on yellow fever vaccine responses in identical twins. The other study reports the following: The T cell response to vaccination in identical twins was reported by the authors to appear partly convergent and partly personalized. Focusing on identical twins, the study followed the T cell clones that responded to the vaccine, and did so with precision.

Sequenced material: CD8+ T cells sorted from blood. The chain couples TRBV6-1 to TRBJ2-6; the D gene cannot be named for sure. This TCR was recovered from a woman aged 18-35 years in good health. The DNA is TGTGCCAGCAGTGCCCAGGTAACTGGGGCCAACGTCCTGACTTTC. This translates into CASSAQVTGANVLTF.